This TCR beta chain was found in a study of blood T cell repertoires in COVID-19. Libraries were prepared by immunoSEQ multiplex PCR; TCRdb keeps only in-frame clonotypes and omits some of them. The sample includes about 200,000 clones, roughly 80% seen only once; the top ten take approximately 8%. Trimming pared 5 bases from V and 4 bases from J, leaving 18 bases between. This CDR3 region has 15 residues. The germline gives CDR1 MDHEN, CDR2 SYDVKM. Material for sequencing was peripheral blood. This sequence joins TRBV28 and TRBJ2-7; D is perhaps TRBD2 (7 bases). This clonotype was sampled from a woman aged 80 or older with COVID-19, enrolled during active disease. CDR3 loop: CASSPGRGLRYEQYF. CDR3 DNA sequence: TGTGCCAGCAGTCCGGGGCGGGGGCTGAGGTACGAGCAGTACTTC.